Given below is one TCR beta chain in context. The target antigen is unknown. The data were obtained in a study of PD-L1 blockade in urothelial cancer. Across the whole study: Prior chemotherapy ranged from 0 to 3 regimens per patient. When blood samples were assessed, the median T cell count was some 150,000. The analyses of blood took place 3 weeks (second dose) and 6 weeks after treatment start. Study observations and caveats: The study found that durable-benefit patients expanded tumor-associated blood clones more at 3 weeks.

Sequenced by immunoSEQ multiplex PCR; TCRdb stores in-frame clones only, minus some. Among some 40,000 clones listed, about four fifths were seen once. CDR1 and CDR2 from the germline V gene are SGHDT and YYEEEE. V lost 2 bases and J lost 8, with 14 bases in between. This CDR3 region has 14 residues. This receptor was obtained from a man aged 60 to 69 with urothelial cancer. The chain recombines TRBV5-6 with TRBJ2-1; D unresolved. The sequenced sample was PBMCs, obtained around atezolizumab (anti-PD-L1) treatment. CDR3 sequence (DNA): TGTGCCAGCAGCTTAAAGGTTCGGGTCGATGAGCAGTTCTTC. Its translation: CASSLKVRVDEQFF.